The following is a T cell receptor (beta chain) sequence with its context. The antigen remains unidentified. This sample is part of a study of graft-versus-host responses after intestinal transplantation. Study as a whole: The whole recipient group had anti-thymocyte globulin induction followed by tacrolimus and steroids for two to three years. General study points: Subjects displaying graft-donor T cell macrochimerism possessed elevated graft-versus-host to host-versus-graft clonal ratios inside allografts. Detection of GvH clones occurred in recipient marrow, and some had their first appearance in ileum or blood. After transplant, early declines in HvG clones were associated with peak levels of circulating GvH clones.

V lost 8 bases and J lost 1, with 11 bases in between. Germline CDR1 reads MNHNS; CDR2 reads SASEGT. The CDR3 runs 13 residues. The repertoire was sequenced with immunoSEQ multiplex PCR; TCRdb's copy has only in-frame clones and lacks some. The sample yields about 97,000 clones, around nine tenths seen once. This clonotype originated in a human patient who received an intestinal transplant, so some T cells may come from the graft donor. V gene TRBV6-1 combines with J gene TRBJ1-1, with D unresolved. This sample comprised PBMCs, obtained roughly 450 days after intestinal transplant. The CDR3 region has the DNA TGTGCCAGCCCTAGACCGACGAACACTGAAGCTTTCTTT. The encoded protein is CASPRPTNTEAFF.